This T cell receptor (beta chain) was sequenced in a study of blood T cell repertoires in COVID-19. Profiled with immunoSEQ multiplex PCR; TCRdb holds only in-frame clones, not every one. The table shows 150,000 to 200,000 clones, with 90% to 95% occurring only once. Unmatched junction bases numbered 11, after V lost 5 bases and J lost 5 bases. The CDR3 consists of 15 residues. Looked up from germline, CDR1 is SEHNR and CDR2 is FQNEAQ (reference sequence). J is TRBJ2-7 and V is TRBV7-9, with 8 bases identical to TRBD1. Sequencing was performed on peripheral blood. The receptor's source is a man over 45 with acute or convalescent COVID-19. The CDR3 sequence: CASSQAGGAVNEQYV. The DNA of the CDR3 is TGTGCCAGCAGCCAGGCAGGGGGCGCGGTTAACGAGCAGTACGTC.